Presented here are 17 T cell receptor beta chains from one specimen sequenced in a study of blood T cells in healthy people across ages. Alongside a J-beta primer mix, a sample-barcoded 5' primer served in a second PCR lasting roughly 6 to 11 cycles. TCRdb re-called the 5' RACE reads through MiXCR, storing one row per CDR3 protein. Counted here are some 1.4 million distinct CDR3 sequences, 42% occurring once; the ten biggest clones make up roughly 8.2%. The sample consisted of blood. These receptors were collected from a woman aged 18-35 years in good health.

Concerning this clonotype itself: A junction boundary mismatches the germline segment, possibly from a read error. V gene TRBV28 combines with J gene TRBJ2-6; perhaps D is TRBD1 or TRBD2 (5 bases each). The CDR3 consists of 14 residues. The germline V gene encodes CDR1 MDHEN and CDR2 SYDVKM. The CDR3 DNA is TGTACCAGCAGTTTGGGGGTAGGTCGAAACGTCCTGACTTTC. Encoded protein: CTSSLGVGRNVLTF.

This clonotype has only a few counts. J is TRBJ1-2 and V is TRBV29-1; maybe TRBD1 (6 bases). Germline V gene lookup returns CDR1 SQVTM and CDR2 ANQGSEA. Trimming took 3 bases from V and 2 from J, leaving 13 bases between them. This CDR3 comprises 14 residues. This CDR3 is CSVDFGQTNYGYTF. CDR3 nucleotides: TGCAGCGTTGATTTCGGACAGACCAACTATGGCTACACCTTC.

The chain's CDR3 is CSVAVGELFF. The CDR3 bases are TGCAGCGTTGCCGTTGGGGAGCTGTTTTTT. This chain joins TRBV29-1 and TRBJ2-2, with unresolved D. The V end lost 4 bases, the J end lost 8 bases, and 5 bases lay between the germline ends. CDR1 is SQVTM, CDR2 ANQGSEA, per germline. This CDR3 spans 10 amino acids.

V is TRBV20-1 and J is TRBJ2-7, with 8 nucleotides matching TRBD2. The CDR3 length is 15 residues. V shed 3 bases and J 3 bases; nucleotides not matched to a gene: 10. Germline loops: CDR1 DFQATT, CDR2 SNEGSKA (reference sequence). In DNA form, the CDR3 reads TGCAGTGCTAGTGACGCGAGCGGGAGTGGCTACGAGCAGTACTTC. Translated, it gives CSASDASGSGYEQYF.

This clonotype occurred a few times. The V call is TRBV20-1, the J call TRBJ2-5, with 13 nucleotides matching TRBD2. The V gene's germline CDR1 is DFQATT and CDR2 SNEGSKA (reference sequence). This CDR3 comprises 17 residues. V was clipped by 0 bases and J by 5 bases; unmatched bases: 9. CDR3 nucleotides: TGCAGTGCTAGAGATCTCCCTACTAGCGGGGGGGCTGAGACCCAGTACTTC. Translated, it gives CSARDLPTSGGAETQYF.

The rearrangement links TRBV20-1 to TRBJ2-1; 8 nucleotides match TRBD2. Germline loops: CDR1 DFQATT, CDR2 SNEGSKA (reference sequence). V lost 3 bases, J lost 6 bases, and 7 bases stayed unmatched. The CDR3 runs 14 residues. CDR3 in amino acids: CSASIAGLGNEQFF. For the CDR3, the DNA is TGCAGTGCTAGCATAGCGGGATTAGGCAATGAGCAGTTCTTC.

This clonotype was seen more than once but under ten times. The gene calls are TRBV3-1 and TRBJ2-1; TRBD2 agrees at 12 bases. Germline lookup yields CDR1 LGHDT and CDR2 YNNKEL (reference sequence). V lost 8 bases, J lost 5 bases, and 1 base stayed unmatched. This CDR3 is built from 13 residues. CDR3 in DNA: TGTGCCAGCCGGACTAGCGGGGACAATGAGCAGTTCTTC. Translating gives CASRTSGDNEQFF.

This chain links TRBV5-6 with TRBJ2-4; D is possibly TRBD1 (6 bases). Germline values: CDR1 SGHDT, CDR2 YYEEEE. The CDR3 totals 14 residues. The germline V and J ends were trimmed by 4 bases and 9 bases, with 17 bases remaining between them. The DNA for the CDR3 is TGTGCCAGCAGCCTGGGGGCTCAGGGGAGCATTCAGTACTTC. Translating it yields CASSLGAQGSIQYF.

CDR3 DNA: TGTGCCAGCAGCCAGGGGGCGCACACTGAAGCTTTCTTT. Its translation: CASSQGAHTEAFF. The J gene is TRBJ1-1, the V gene TRBV3-1, with a weak D call TRBD1 (6 bases). The CDR3 extends over 13 amino acids. Germline assignment: CDR1 LGHDT and CDR2 YNNKEL (reference sequence). Trimming removed 3 bases from V and 3 bases from J, with 8 bases in between.

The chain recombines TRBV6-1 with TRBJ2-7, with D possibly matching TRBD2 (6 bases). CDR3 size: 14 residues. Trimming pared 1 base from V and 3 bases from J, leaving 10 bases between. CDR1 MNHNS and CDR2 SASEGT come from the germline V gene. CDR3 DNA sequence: TGTGCCAGCAGTGAAGAGAGGGGACTCTACGAGCAGTACTTC. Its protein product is CASSEERGLYEQYF.

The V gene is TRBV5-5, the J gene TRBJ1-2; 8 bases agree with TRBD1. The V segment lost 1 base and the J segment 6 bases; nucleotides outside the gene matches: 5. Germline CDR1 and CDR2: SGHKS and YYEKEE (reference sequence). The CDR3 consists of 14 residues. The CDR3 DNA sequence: TGTGCCAGCAGCTTGTCGGCAGGGGGCGATGGCTACACCTTC. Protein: CASSLSAGGDGYTF.

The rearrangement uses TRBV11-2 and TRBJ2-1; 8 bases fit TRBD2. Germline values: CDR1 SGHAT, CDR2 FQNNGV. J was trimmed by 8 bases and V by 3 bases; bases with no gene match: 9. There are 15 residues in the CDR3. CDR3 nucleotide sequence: TGTGCCAGCAGCTTTGTAAGCGGGAGCGCGGATGAGCAGTTCTTC. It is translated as CASSFVSGSADEQFF.

CDR3 in DNA: TGCAGTGCCCTCCCTTTCTTAGATACGCAGTATTTT. This translates into CSALPFLDTQYF. This chain uses TRBV20-1 with TRBJ2-3; D is uncertain. The ends were cut back, 6 bases at V and 5 bases at J, with 12 bases in the middle. This CDR3 is built from 12 residues. Germline V gene sequence: CDR1 DFQATT, CDR2 SNEGSKA (reference sequence).

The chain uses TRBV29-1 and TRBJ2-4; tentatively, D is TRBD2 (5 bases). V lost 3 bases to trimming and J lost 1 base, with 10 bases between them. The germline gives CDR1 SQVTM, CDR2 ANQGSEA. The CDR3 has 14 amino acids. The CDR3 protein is CSVEFGLAKNIQYF. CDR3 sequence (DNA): TGCAGCGTTGAGTTTGGACTCGCCAAAAACATTCAGTACTTC.

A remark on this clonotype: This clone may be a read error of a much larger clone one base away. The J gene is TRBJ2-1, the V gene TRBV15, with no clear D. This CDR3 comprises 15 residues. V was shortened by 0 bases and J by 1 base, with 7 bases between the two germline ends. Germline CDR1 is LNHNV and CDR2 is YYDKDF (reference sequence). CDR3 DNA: TGTGCCACCAGCAGAGATCTGGGTTCCTACAATGAGCAGTTCTTC. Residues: CATSRDLGSYNEQFF.

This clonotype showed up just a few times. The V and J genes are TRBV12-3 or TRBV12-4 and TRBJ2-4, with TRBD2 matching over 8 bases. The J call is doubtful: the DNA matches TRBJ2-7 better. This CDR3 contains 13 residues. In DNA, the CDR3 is TGTGCCACCCGTTCGGCGGGGGGTTACGAGCAGTACTTC. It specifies CATRSAGGYEQYF.

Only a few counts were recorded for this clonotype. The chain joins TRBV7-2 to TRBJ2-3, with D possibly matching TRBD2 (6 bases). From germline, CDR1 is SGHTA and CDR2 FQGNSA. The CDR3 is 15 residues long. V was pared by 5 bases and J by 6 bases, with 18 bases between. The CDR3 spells CASSVRLGRSDTQYF. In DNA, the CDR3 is TGTGCCAGCAGCGTCAGACTAGGCCGGTCGGATACGCAGTATTTT.